One and the same sample provided the 30 T cell receptor beta chains below, sequenced in a study of shared clonotypes between healthy human individuals (dated by TCRdb to 2018 to 2021). The method behind the library was the immunoSEQ multiplex PCR assay. Imported from immuneACCESS, the table was reduced by TCRdb to in-frame sequences with V and J called. These copies leave out some clones; in studies compared against another copy, an unresolved V gene accounts for under half, and the cause of the remainder is not known. The sample table lists around 350,000 clones, 73% of them with a count of one. The leading ten clones occupy roughly 10% of the sample. The sequenced sample consisted of memory CD4+ T cells sorted from blood. Interpreted using the paper, the cell subset or site label stands for: CD45RA-negative fraction. The receptor source for this set is a young man in good health.

V usage is TRBV7-3 and J usage is TRBJ2-7, with 12 bases that match TRBD2. The CDR3 contains 15 residues. The J segment lost 2 bases and the V segment lost 5 bases, leaving 4 bases of the junction unmatched. Per the germline V gene, CDR1 is SGHTA and CDR2 is FQGTGA. The CDR3 reads CASSQGLAGPYEQYF. The CDR3 DNA reads TGTGCCAGCAGCCAGGGACTAGCGGGTCCCTACGAGCAGTACTTC.

Here the CDR3 DNA reads TGTGCCAGCAGATACCGTTATGGGAGGGGGGAGCCGTACAATGAGCAGTTCTTC. It is translated as CASRYRYGRGEPYNEQFF. The chain is built from TRBV28 and TRBJ2-1, with D tentatively TRBD2 (7 bases). The CDR3 length is 18 residues. The V gene's germline CDR1 is MDHEN and CDR2 SYDVKM. V lost 6 bases and J lost 4, with 25 bases in between.

There are a few counts of this clone. This sample also contains other DNA sequences that code for the same CDR3. The chain is built from TRBV7-2 and TRBJ1-5; D might be TRBD1 (5 bases). The CDR3 runs to 13 residues. V was shortened by 5 bases and J by 2 bases, with 7 bases between the two germline ends. Germline V gene lookup returns CDR1 SGHTA and CDR2 FQGNSA. The CDR3 DNA reads TGTGCCAGCAGCGTCAGGGGCAATCAGCCCCAGCATTTT. Protein product: CASSVRGNQPQHF.

The V gene is TRBV2, the J gene TRBJ1-5, with no clear D. Per germline, CDR1 SNHLY and CDR2 FYNNEI. V lost 2 bases and J lost 0, with 8 bases in between. The CDR3 covers 15 residues. The CDR3 region is CASSERVSSNQPQHF. The CDR3 DNA reads as TGTGCCAGCAGTGAAAGGGTTTCTAGCAATCAGCCCCAGCATTTT.

The V call is TRBV5-1, the J call TRBJ1-2; perhaps TRBD1 as D (5 bases). The V gene lost 4 bases and the J gene lost 11 bases, with 18 bases spanning the gap. The CDR3 extends over 13 amino acids. Germline-derived CDR1 and CDR2 are SGHRS and YFSETQ. The CDR3 bases are TGCGCCAGCAGCCCACTTGGACAAACCACGTACACCTTC. Its protein product is CASSPLGQTTYTF.

A note on this clone: Other DNA sequences of this sample code for an identical CDR3. V is TRBV7-8 and J is TRBJ2-1, with D perhaps matching TRBD2 (6 bases). The V end was cut by 0 bases, the J end by 10 bases, with 7 bases between. CDR1 and CDR2 (germline): SGHVS, FQNEAQ. CDR3 size: 12 residues. CDR3 residues: CASSLARGEQFF. The DNA for the CDR3 is TGTGCCAGCAGCTTAGCCCGGGGGGAGCAGTTCTTC.

The chain links TRBV13 to TRBJ2-5, with no clear D. This CDR3 comprises 14 residues. From germline, CDR1 is PRHDT and CDR2 FYEKMQ (reference sequence). The V end lost 5 bases, the J end lost 5 bases, and 15 bases lay between the germline ends. Here the CDR3 reads CASSQRVLTETQYF. The CDR3 coding sequence is TGTGCCAGCAGCCAAAGGGTCCTGACGGAGACCCAGTACTTC. Drawing the rest from reference TRBV13 and TRBJ2-5, the complete variable domain is AAGVIQSPRHLIKEKRETATLKCYPIPRHDTVYWYQQGPGQDPQFLISFYEKMQSDKGSIPDRFSAQQFSDYHSELNMSSLELGDSALYFCASSQRVLTETQYFGPGTRLLVL.

The gene calls are TRBV29-1 and TRBJ2-7; TRBD1 might be the D (6 bases). In germline, CDR1 is SQVTM, CDR2 ANQGSEA. This CDR3 has 13 residues. V lost 4 bases to trimming and J lost 7 bases, with 17 bases between them. The CDR3 DNA sequence: TGCAGCGTTGGAGGGGGAGCTTTCTTAGAGCAGTACTTC. This gives the protein CSVGGGAFLEQYF.

This clone came up many times. The genes are TRBV6-1 and TRBJ2-3, with 7 bases aligning to TRBD2. Germline V CDR1 and CDR2: MNHNS, SASEGT. V lost 4 bases to trimming and J lost 5 bases; unmatched junction nucleotides: 3. The length of the CDR3 is 13 residues. For the CDR3, the DNA is TGTGCCAGCAGTGGGGACTATAGAGATACGCAGTATTTT. Its protein product is CASSGDYRDTQYF.

V usage is TRBV11-3 and J usage is TRBJ2-2; TRBD1 matches at 8 bases. CDR1 and CDR2 (germline): SGHNT, YENEEA. The CDR3 is made up of 15 amino acids. V lost 5 bases, J lost 5 bases, and 7 bases stayed unmatched. The CDR3 DNA reads TGTGCCAGCAGCCCCCGGACAGGGAGGACCGGGGAGCTGTTTTTT. It codes for CASSPRTGRTGELFF.

This clone was counted a few times. This chain links TRBV27 with TRBJ2-7; 10 nucleotides line up with TRBD2. The ends lost 2 bases at V and 4 bases at J; junction bases unmatched: 5. CDR1 is MNHEY and CDR2 is SMNVEV in the germline V gene (reference sequence). The length of the CDR3 is 15 residues. This chain's CDR3 is CASSLGASGSYEQYF. The CDR3 DNA is TGTGCCAGCAGTTTAGGCGCTAGCGGGAGTTACGAGCAGTACTTC.

This clone was picked up one time. The chain employs TRBV15 and TRBJ1-1, with D hard to call. The germline V and J ends were trimmed by 3 bases and 6 bases, with 11 bases remaining between them. Germline CDR1 and CDR2: LNHNV and YYDKDF (reference sequence). The CDR3 sequence is 13 residues long. As DNA, the CDR3 is TGTGCCACCAGCAGTCGACACGCTGCTGAAGCTTTCTTT. This codes for CATSSRHAAEAFF.

The V call is TRBV6-5, the J call TRBJ2-5; 8 bases align to TRBD1. The CDR3 loop spans 16 amino acids. With 4 bases clipped from V and 4 bases from J, the junction kept 11 bases outside the gene matches. Germline assignment: CDR1 MNHEY and CDR2 SVGAGI. CDR3 amino acids: CASSSDRARLGETQYF. CDR3 bases: TGTGCCAGCAGTTCGGACAGGGCTCGGTTGGGAGAGACCCAGTACTTC.

This clone was counted only a few times. The chain employs TRBV5-1 and TRBJ2-7; 8 bases are shared with TRBD1. The CDR3 spans 14 residues. V dropped 4 bases and J dropped 5; count of bases not matched to a gene: 8. Germline lookup yields CDR1 SGHRS and CDR2 YFSETQ. CDR3 DNA sequence: TGCGCCAGCAGCGCTTCCAGGGGGCGAAACGAGCAGTACTTC. Protein sequence: CASSASRGRNEQYF.

The chain is built from TRBV20-1 and TRBJ2-1; 10 bases agree with TRBD2. CDR3 length: 11 residues. V lost 4 bases and J lost 15; bases outside the gene matches: 6. Germline CDR1 DFQATT, CDR2 SNEGSKA (reference sequence). The CDR3, as DNA: TGCAGTGCTACCCGACTAGCGGGCAGGTTCTTC. Translating gives CSATRLAGRFF.

This rearrangement joins TRBV7-2 to TRBJ2-2; no clear D. Trimming removed 2 bases from V and 6 bases from J, with 4 bases in between. Per germline, CDR1 SGHTA and CDR2 FQGNSA. This CDR3 comprises 12 residues. The CDR3 region is CASSLLPGELFF. CDR3 DNA: TGTGCCAGCAGCTTACTGCCCGGGGAGCTGTTTTTT.

A few counts support this clone. This chain links TRBV29-1 with TRBJ1-5; tentative D call: TRBD1 (5 bases). The V gene's germline CDR1 is SQVTM and CDR2 ANQGSEA. V was trimmed by 3 bases and J by 9 bases, leaving 15 bases between them. There are 13 residues in the CDR3. The DNA of the CDR3 is TGCAGCGTTGAGGACACCCCCCAAGCGCCCCAGCATTTT. Encoded protein: CSVEDTPQAPQHF.

The sample holds many counts of this clone. This same CDR3 is encoded by further DNA sequences in the sample. The rearrangement links TRBV6-5 to TRBJ2-2; 12 nucleotides agree with TRBD2. Trimming took 6 bases from V and 5 from J; bases not matched to a gene: 4. CDR3 length equals 15 residues. Per the germline V gene, CDR1 is MNHEY and CDR2 is SVGAGI. CDR3 sequence reads: CASSPGLAGTGELFF. In DNA form, the CDR3 reads TGTGCCAGCAGCCCAGGACTAGCGGGGACCGGGGAGCTGTTTTTT.

The rearrangement uses TRBV10-3 and TRBJ2-3; TRBD2 aligns across 8 bases. J lost 4 bases, V lost 3 bases, and 9 bases had no gene match. The germline CDR1 and CDR2 sequences are ENHRY and SYGVKD. The CDR3 contains 16 residues. The CDR3 coding sequence is TGTGCCATCAGTGATAACAGCGGGAGTACGGCAGATACGCAGTATTTT. Amino acids: CAISDNSGSTADTQYF.

The V and J genes are TRBV5-5 and TRBJ2-1, with D possibly TRBD2 on 5 matching bases. The germline V and J ends were trimmed by 7 bases and 6 bases, with 14 bases remaining between them. The CDR3 totals 13 residues. Germline loops: CDR1 SGHKS, CDR2 YYEKEE (reference sequence). The CDR3 DNA follows: TGTGCCAGCTACAAGAGCGGTCCCAATGAGCAGTTCTTC. Translating it yields CASYKSGPNEQFF.

The CDR3, as DNA: TGTGCCAGCAGCTTAGAAGGAGAGCGCTACAATGAGCAGTTCTTC. Protein sequence: CASSLEGERYNEQFF. The chain employs TRBV11-3 and TRBJ2-1, with D uncertain. Looked up from germline, CDR1 is SGHNT and CDR2 is YENEEA. Trimming removed 0 bases at V and 3 bases at J, with 9 bases between. The CDR3 is made up of 15 amino acids.

This clone was seen a few times. The rearrangement links TRBV18 to TRBJ2-1; 8 bases match TRBD2. The V gene's germline CDR1 is KGHSH and CDR2 LQKENI. The CDR3 spans 14 residues. After removal of 3 bases from V and 9 bases from J, the junction contained 7 bases not matched to a gene. This chain's CDR3 is CASSPPGTRSEQFF. CDR3 in DNA: TGTGCCAGCTCACCTCCGGGGACTAGAAGTGAGCAGTTCTTC.

The J gene is TRBJ2-7, the V gene TRBV7-2; tentatively, D is TRBD2 (5 bases). CDR3 length equals 14 residues. Trimming stripped 4 bases from V and 0 bases from J, with 10 bases between. CDR1 and CDR2 from the germline V gene are SGHTA and FQGNSA. CDR3 protein: CASSSNSVSYEQYF. CDR3 in DNA: TGTGCCAGCAGCTCCAATAGCGTCTCCTACGAGCAGTACTTC.

The chain carries TRBV2 and TRBJ2-7, with TRBD2 matching over 9 bases. The trim removed 6 bases at V and 0 bases at J, leaving 9 bases unmatched. Germline V gives CDR1 SNHLY, CDR2 FYNNEI. The CDR3 is made up of 16 amino acids. The CDR3 is CASRNLLAGHSYEQYF. CDR3 DNA: TGTGCCAGCAGAAACCTCCTAGCGGGACACTCCTACGAGCAGTACTTC.

The gene calls are TRBV9 and TRBJ1-5; 7 nucleotides match TRBD1. The V segment lost 4 bases and the J segment 5 bases; nucleotides outside the gene matches: 6. This CDR3 comprises 14 residues. CDR1 SGDLS and CDR2 YYNGEE come from the germline V gene. CDR3 region: CASSPAGGYQPQHF. For the CDR3, the DNA is TGTGCCAGCAGCCCAGCAGGGGGTTATCAGCCCCAGCATTTT.

The chain links TRBV6-1 to TRBJ2-7; 7 nucleotides align to TRBD2. Germline lookup yields CDR1 MNHNS and CDR2 SASEGT. The J segment lost 2 bases and the V segment lost 2 bases, leaving 6 bases of the junction unmatched. This CDR3 has 15 amino acids. CDR3 DNA sequence: TGTGCCAGCAGTGAAAGTTGGGGGGGGGCCTACGAGCAGTACTTC. Residues: CASSESWGGAYEQYF.

This chain joins TRBV6-1 and TRBJ1-6; D ambiguous. Trimming took 8 bases from V and 8 from J, leaving 13 bases between them. The CDR3 extends over 13 amino acids. The germline CDR1 and CDR2 sequences are MNHNS and SASEGT. The CDR3 spells CASSPQNHSPLHF. DNA of the CDR3: TGTGCCAGCTCTCCCCAGAACCATTCACCCCTCCACTTT.

This clone has only a few counts. V gene TRBV28 combines with J gene TRBJ2-1; 10 bases agree with TRBD2. CDR3 length equals 15 residues. V was clipped by 2 bases and J by 6 bases; unmatched bases: 4. Germline CDR1 and CDR2: MDHEN and SYDVKM. The DNA of the CDR3 is TGTGCCAGCAGTTTAACGTCTAGCGGGAGCAATGAGCAGTTCTTC. Translating gives CASSLTSSGSNEQFF.

This clone was counted a few times. The chain employs TRBV4-2 and TRBJ2-7, with D maybe TRBD1 (5 bases). The length of the CDR3 is 12 residues. CDR1 and CDR2 (germline): LGHNA, YNFKEQ. V lost 8 bases and J 9 bases, leaving 17 bases between the germline ends. The CDR3 DNA is TGTGCCAGCTCCGCAAGTACAGGTGTGCAGTACTTC. Its protein product is CASSASTGVQYF.

The gene calls are TRBV28 and TRBJ2-2; D not resolved. Trimming removed 7 bases from V and 5 bases from J, with 14 bases in between. The CDR3 has 14 amino acids. Germline CDR1 is MDHEN and CDR2 is SYDVKM. The CDR3 reads CASIAPGRTGELFF. The CDR3 DNA sequence: TGTGCCAGCATCGCTCCGGGCCGGACCGGGGAGCTGTTTTTT.